This TCR beta chain was identified in a study of brain T cells in children with intractable seizures. Overall study results and limits: Viral specificity was inferred only from CDR3 similarity; HCMV serostatus was unknown. Pre- and post-surgery blood differed in depth, so pre-surgery absences may be undersampling.

Produced via immunoSEQ multiplex PCR; TCRdb's table is partial and in-frame only. The sample records hundreds of thousands of clones, over 90% being singletons. Sample time point: blood from clinic visit 5 months post-surgery; TSC patient then seizure free. Only cases whose brain tissue showed the highest T cell transcript signatures were sequenced. Patients received at least one anti-epileptic drug before surgery. In the case of this clone: The target antigen is unknown.

Trimming shortened V by 4 bases and J by 9 bases, and 22 bases separated the two germline ends. Germline loops: CDR1 MGHDK, CDR2 SYGVNS. This CDR3 has 15 residues. The origin of this receptor is a boy younger than two with tuberous sclerosis and intractable seizures. The sample in question was peripheral blood, obtained more than 4 months after surgery. The chain recombines TRBV25-1 with TRBJ2-7; D might be TRBD1 (6 bases). This CDR3 is CASSVPGQPYLGQYF. CDR3 DNA sequence: TGTGCCAGCAGTGTACCCGGACAGCCATATCTCGGGCAGTACTTC.